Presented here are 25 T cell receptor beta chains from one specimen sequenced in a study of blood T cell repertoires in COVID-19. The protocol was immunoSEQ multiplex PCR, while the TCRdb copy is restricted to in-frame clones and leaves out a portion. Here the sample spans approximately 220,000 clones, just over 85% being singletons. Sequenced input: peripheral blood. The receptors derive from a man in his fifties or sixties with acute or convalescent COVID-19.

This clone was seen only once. In DNA, the CDR3 is TGTGCCAGCAGCCCGACCGGGACAGGGGGCAATCAGCCCCAGCATTTT. Amino acids: CASSPTGTGGNQPQHF. This chain uses TRBV9 with TRBJ1-5; 10 bases align to TRBD1. V lost 4 bases, J lost 2 bases, and 6 bases stayed unmatched. This CDR3 region has 16 residues. Per germline, CDR1 SGDLS and CDR2 YYNGEE.

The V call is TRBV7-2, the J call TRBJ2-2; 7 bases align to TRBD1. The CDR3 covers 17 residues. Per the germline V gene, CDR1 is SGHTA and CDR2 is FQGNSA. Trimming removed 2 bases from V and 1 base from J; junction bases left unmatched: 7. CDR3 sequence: CASSLHRAGGNTGELFF. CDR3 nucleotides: TGTGCCAGCAGCTTACATCGGGCAGGGGGGAACACCGGGGAGCTGTTTTTT.

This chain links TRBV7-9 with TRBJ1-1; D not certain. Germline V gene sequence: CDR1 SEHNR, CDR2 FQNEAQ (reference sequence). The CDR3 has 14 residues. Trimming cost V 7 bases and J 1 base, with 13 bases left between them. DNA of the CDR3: TGTGCCAGCAAAGGTCGGGTGACGAACACTGAAGCTTTCTTT. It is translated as CASKGRVTNTEAFF.

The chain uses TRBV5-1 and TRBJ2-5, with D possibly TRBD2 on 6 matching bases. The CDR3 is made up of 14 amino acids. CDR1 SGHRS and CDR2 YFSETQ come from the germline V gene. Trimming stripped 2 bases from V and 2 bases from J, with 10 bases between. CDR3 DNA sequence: TGCGCCAGCAGCTTTGCGGGGCCTCAAGAGACCCAGTACTTC. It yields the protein CASSFAGPQETQYF.

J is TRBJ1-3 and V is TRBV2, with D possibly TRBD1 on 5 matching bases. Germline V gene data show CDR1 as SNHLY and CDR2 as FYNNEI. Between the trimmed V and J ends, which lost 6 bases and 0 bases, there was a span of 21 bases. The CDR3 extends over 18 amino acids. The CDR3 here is CASSRSGTVYSSGNTIYF. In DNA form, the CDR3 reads TGTGCCAGCAGCAGGAGCGGGACGGTCTACAGCTCTGGAAACACCATATATTTT. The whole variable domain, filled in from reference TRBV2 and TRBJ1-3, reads EPEVTQTPSHQVTQMGQEVILRCVPISNHLYFYWYRQILGQKVEFLVSFYNNEISEKSEIFDDQFSVERPDGSNFTLKIRSTKLEDSAMYFCASSRSGTVYSSGNTIYFGEGSWLTVV.

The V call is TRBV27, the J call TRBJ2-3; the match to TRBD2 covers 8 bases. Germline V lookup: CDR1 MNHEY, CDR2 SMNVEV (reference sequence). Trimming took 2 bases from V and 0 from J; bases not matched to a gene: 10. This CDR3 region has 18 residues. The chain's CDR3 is CASSLSPGLAPSTDTQYF. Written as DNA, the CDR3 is TGTGCCAGCAGTTTAAGCCCCGGACTAGCCCCTAGCACAGATACGCAGTATTTT.

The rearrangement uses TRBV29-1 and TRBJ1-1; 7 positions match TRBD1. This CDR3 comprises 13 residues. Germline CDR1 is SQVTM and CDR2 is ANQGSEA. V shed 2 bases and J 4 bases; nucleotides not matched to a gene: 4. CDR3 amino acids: CSVESRTGTEAFF. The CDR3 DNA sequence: TGCAGCGTTGAATCCCGGACAGGCACTGAAGCTTTCTTT.

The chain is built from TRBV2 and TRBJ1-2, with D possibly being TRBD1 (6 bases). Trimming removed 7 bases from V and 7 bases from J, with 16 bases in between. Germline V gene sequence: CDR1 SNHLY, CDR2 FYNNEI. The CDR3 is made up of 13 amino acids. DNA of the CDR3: TGTGCCAGCACAGTGGGGGGGCGAAGTGGCTACACCTTC. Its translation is CASTVGGRSGYTF. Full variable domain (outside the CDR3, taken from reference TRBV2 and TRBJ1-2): EPEVTQTPSHQVTQMGQEVILRCVPISNHLYFYWYRQILGQKVEFLVSFYNNEISEKSEIFDDQFSVERPDGSNFTLKIRSTKLEDSAMYFCASTVGGRSGYTFGSGTRLTVV.

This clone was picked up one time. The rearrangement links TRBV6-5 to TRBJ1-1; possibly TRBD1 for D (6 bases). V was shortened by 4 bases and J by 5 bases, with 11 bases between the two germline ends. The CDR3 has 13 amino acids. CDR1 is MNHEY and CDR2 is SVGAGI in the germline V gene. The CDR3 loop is CASSLPGQTEAFF. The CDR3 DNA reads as TGTGCCAGCAGTTTGCCAGGACAGACTGAAGCTTTCTTT.

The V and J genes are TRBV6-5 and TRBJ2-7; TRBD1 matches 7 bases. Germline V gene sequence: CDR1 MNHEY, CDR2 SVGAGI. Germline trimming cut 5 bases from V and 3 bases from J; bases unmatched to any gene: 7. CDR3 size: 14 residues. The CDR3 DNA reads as TGTGCCAGCAGTCAGGACAGGTTGGGCTACGAGCAGTACTTC. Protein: CASSQDRLGYEQYF.

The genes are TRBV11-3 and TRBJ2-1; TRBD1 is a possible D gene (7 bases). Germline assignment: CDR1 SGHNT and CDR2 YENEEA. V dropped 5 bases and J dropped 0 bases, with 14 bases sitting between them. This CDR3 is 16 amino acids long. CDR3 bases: TGTGCCAGCAGCGCGGGGACAGATAGCTCCTACAATGAGCAGTTCTTC. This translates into CASSAGTDSSYNEQFF.

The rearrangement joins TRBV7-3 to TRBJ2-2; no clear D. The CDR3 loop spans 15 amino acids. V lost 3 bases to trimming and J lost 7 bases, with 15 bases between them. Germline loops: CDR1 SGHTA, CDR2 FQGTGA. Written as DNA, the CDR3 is TGTGCCAGCAGCTTTCAGCAGTCTCCGGGCGGGGAGCTGTTTTTT. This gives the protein CASSFQQSPGGELFF.

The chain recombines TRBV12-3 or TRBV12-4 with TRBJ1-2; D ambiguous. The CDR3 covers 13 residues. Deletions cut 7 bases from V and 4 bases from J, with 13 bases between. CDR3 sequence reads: CASTRRESYGYTF. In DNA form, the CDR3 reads TGTGCCAGCACCCGAAGGGAGTCCTATGGCTACACCTTC.

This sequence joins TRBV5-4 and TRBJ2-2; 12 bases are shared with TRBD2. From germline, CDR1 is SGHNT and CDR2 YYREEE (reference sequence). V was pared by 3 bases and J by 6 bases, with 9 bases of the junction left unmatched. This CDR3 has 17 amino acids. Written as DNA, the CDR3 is TGTGCCAGCAGCTCTTATTCTAGCGGGGGGGCCGCCGGGGAGCTGTTTTTT. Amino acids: CASSSYSSGGAAGELFF.

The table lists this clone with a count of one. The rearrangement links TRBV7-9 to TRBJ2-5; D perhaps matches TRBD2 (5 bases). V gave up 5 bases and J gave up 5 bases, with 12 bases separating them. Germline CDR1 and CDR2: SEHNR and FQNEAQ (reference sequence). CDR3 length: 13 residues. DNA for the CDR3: TGTGCCAGCAGCCCCGGACTGCTTGAGACCCAGTACTTC. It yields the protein CASSPGLLETQYF.

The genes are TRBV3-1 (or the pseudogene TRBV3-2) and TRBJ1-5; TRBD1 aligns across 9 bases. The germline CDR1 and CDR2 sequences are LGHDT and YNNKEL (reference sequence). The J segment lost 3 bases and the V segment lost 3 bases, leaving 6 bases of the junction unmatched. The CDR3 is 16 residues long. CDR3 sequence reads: CASSQYGQGNNQPQHF. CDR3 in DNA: TGTGCCAGCAGCCAGTACGGACAGGGGAACAATCAGCCCCAGCATTTT.

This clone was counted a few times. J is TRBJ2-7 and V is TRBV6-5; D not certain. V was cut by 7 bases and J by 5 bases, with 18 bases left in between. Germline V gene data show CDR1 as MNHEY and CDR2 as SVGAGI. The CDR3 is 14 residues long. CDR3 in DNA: TGTGCCAGCAAGGTTGGCGGTCCCCGCCACGAGCAGTACTTC. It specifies CASKVGGPRHEQYF.

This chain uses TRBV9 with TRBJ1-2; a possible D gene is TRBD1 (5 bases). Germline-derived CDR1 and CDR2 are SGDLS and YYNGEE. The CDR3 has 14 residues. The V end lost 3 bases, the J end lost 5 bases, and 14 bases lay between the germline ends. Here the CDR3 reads CASSASGADYGYTF. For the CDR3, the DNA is TGTGCCAGCAGCGCCAGTGGGGCAGATTATGGCTACACCTTC.

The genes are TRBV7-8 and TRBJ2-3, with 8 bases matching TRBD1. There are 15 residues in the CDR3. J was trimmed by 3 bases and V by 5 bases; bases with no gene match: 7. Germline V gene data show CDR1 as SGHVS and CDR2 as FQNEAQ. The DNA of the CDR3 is TGTGCCAGCAGCCGGGCCCGGACAGGGACAGATACGCAGTATTTT. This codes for CASSRARTGTDTQYF.

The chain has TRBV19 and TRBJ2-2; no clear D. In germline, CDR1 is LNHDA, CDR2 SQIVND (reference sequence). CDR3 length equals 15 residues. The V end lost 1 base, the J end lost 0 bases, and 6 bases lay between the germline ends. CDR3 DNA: TGTGCCAGTAGTATAGGCAGCGCGAACACCGGGGAGCTGTTTTTT. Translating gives CASSIGSANTGELFF.

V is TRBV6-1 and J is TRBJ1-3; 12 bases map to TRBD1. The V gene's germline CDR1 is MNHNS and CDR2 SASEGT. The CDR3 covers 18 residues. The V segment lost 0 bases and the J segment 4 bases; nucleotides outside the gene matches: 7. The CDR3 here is CASSEAPGQGAGGNTIYF. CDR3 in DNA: TGTGCCAGCAGTGAAGCCCCGGGACAGGGGGCAGGAGGAAACACCATATATTTT.

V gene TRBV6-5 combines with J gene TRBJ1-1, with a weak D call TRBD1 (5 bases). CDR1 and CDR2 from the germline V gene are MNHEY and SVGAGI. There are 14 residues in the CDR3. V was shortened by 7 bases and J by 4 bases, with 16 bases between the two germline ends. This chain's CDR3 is CASTEQERSTEAFF. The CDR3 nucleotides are TGTGCCAGCACCGAACAGGAAAGGAGCACTGAAGCTTTCTTT.

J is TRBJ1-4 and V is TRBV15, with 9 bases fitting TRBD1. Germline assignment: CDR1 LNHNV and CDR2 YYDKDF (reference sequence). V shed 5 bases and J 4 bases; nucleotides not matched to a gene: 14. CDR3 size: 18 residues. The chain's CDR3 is CATSGVGQGRLDNEKLFF. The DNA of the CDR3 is TGTGCCACCAGCGGCGTTGGACAGGGGCGTTTAGATAATGAAAAACTGTTTTTT.

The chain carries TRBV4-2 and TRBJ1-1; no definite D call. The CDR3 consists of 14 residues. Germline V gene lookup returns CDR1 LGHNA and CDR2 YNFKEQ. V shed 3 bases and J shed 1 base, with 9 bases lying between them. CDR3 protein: CASSHLAPNTEAFF. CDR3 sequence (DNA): TGTGCCAGCAGCCACCTAGCACCGAACACTGAAGCTTTCTTT.

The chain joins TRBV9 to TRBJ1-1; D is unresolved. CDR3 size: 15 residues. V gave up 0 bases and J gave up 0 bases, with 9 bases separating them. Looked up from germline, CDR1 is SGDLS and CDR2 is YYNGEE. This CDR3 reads CASSVGPTLNTEAFF. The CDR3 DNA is TGTGCCAGCAGCGTAGGCCCCACACTGAACACTGAAGCTTTCTTT. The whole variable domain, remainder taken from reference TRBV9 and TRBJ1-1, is DSGVTQTPKHLITATGQRVTLRCSPRSGDLSVYWYQQSLDQGLQFLIQYYNGEERAKGNILERFSAQQFPDLHSELNLSSLELGDSALYFCASSVGPTLNTEAFFGQGTRLTVV.